The clone carrying this T cell receptor beta chain was observed a handful of times. What it binds is not known. This entry belongs to a study of human T cells and chemical hapten exposure. Points from the study as a whole: Sensitizing to DPC left TCRs with a frequency above 1 in 1000 unaltered.

The V gene end was trimmed by 6 bases and the J gene end by 3 bases; junction bases not matched to a gene: 4. Germline CDR1 and CDR2: SGHTA and FQGNSA. This CDR3 contains 13 residues. Time point denoted: healthy volunteer bleed at 6 weeks. From whole blood left unfractionated, total RNA was extracted. What the library attached to individual cDNA molecules were unique molecular identifiers. MiXCR, applied by TCRdb to the RACE reads, yields one record per CDR3 protein. The top ten hold approximately 1.5% of the sample, which has tens of thousands of distinct CDR3 sequences, 8.6% seen once. Sample: whole blood. The TCR was taken from a male donor in good health. Some clones in this sample may be carry-over from other donors' samples. This chain uses TRBV7-2 with TRBJ1-1; TRBD1 aligns across 7 bases. CDR3: CASRLTGDTEAFF. The CDR3 DNA sequence: TGTGCCAGCAGGTTAACAGGGGACACTGAAGCTTTCTTT.